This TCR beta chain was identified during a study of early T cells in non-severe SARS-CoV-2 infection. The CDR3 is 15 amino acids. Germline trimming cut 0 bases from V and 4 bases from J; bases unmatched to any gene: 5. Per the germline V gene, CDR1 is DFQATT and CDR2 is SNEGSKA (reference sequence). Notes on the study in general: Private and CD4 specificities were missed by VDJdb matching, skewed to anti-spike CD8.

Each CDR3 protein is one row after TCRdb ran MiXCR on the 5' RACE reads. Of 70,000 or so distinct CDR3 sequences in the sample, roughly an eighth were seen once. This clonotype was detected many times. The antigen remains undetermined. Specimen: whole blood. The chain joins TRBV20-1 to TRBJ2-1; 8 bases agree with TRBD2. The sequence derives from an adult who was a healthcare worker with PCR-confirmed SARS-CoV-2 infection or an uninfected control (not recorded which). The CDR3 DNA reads TGCAGTGCTAGAGACCTACTAGCGGAGTACAATGAGCAGTTCTTC. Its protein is CSARDLLAEYNEQFF.